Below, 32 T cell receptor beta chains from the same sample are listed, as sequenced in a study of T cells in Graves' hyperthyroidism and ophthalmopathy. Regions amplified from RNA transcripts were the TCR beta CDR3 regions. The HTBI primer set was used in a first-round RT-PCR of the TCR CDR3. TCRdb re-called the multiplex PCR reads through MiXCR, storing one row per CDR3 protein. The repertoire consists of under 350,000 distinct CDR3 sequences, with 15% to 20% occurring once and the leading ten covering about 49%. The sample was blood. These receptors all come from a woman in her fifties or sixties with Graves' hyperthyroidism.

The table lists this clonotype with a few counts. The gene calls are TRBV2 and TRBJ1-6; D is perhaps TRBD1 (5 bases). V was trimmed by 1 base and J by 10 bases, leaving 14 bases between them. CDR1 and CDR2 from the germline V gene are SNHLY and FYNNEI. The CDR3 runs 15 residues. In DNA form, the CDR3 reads TGTGCCAGCAGTGAAGGTCAGGGTGTTTGGTCACCCCTCCACTTT. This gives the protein CASSEGQGVWSPLHF.

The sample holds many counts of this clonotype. DNA of the CDR3: TGTGCCAGCATTTCTCACCTAACCTATCAGCCCCAGCATTTT. Translated: CASISHLTYQPQHF. V usage is TRBV28 and J usage is TRBJ1-5, with unresolved D. From germline, CDR1 is MDHEN and CDR2 SYDVKM. CDR3 length: 14 amino acids. V shed 7 bases and J shed 5 bases, with 15 bases lying between them.

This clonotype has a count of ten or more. Written as DNA, the CDR3 is TGTGCCAGCAGTTTCCCTGCCGGGGAGCTGTTTTTT. Its protein is CASSFPAGELFF. This chain links TRBV27 with TRBJ2-2; D is undetermined. Germline values: CDR1 MNHEY, CDR2 SMNVEV (reference sequence). Trimming stripped 3 bases from V and 6 bases from J, with 5 bases between. The CDR3 has 12 residues.

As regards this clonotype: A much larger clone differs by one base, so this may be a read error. CDR3 in amino acids: CASSPAGANSPLHF. In DNA, the CDR3 is TGTGCCAGCAGCCCAGCAGGGGCGAATTCACCCCTCCACTTT. J is TRBJ1-6 and V is TRBV28; D is possibly TRBD1 (6 bases). CDR3 length: 14 residues. Trimming pared 6 bases from V and 7 bases from J, leaving 13 bases between. Germline V CDR1 and CDR2: MDHEN, SYDVKM.

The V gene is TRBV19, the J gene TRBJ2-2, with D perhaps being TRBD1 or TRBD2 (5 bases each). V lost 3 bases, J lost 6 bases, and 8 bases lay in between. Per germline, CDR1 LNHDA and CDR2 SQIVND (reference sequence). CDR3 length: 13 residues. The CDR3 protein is CASSIWDPGELFF. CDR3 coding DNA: TGTGCCAGTAGTATCTGGGACCCCGGGGAGCTGTTTTTT.

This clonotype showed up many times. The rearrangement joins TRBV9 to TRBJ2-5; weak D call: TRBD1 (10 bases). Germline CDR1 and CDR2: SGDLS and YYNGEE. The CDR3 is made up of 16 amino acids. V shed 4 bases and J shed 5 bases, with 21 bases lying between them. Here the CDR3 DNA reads TGTGCCAGCAGCCCCAGACAGGGGGCGGGGGGGGAGACCCAGTACTTC. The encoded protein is CASSPRQGAGGETQYF. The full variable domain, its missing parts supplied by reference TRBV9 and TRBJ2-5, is DSGVTQTPKHLITATGQRVTLRCSPRSGDLSVYWYQQSLDQGLQFLIQYYNGEERAKGNILERFSAQQFPDLHSELNLSSLELGDSALYFCASSPRQGAGGETQYFGPGTRLLVL.

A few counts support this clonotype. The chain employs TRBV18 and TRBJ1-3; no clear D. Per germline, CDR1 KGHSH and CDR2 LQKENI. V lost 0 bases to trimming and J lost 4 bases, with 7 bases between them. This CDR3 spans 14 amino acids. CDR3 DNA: TGTGCCAGCTCACCACCCCCGGCGGGAAACACCATATATTTT. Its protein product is CASSPPPAGNTIYF.

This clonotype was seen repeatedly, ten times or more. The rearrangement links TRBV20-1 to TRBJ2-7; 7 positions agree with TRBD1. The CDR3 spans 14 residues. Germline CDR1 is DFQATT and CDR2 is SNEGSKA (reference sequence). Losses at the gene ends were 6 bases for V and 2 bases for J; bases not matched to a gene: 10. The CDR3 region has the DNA TGCAGTGCCTCCGACAGGGCCGAACCCTACGAGCAGTACTTC. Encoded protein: CSASDRAEPYEQYF.

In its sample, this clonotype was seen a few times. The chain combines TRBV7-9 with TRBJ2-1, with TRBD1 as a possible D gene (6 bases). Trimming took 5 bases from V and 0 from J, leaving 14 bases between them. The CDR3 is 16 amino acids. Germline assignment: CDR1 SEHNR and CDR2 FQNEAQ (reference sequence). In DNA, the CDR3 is TGTGCCAGCAGCACGACAGGATCGGTCTCCTACAATGAGCAGTTCTTC. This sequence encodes CASSTTGSVSYNEQFF.

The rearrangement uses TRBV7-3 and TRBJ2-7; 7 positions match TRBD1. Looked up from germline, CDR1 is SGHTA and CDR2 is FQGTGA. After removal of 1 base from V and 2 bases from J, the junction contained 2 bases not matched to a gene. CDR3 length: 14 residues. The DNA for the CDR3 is TGTGCCAGCAGCTTAATACAGGGGACCTACGAGCAGTACGTC. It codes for CASSLIQGTYEQYV.

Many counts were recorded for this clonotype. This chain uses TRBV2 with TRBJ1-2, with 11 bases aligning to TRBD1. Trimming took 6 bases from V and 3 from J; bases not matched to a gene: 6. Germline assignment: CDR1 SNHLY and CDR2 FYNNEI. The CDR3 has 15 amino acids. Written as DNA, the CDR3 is TGTGCCAGCAGGGGACAGGGGGGAATTGACTATGGCTACACCTTC. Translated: CASRGQGGIDYGYTF.

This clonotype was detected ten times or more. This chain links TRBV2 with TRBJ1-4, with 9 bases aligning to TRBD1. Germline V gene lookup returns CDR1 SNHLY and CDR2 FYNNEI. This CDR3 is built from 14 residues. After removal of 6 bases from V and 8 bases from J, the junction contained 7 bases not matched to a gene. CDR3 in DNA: TGTGCCAGCAGCCCGGACAGGGGAGACGAAAAACTGTTTTTT. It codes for CASSPDRGDEKLFF.

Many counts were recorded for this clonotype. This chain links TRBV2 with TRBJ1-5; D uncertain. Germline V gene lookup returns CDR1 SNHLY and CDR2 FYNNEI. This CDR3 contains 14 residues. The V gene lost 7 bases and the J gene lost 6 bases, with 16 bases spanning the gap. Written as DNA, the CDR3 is TGTGCCAGCACAAAGGCCTCGCGCGGTCAGCCCCAGCATTTT. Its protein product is CASTKASRGQPQHF. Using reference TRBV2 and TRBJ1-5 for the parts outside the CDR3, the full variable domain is EPEVTQTPSHQVTQMGQEVILRCVPISNHLYFYWYRQILGQKVEFLVSFYNNEISEKSEIFDDQFSVERPDGSNFTLKIRSTKLEDSAMYFCASTKASRGQPQHFGDGTRLSIL.

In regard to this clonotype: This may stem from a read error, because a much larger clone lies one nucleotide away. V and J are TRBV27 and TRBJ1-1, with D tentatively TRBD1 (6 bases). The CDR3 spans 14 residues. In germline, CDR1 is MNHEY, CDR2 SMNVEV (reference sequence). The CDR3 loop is CASSLSPGGTEASF. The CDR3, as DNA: TGTGCCAGCAGTTTAAGCCCGGGGGGCACTGAAGCTTCCTTT.

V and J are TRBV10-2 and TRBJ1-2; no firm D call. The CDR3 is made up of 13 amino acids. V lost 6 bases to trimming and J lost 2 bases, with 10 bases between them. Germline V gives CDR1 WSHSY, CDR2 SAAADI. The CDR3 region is CASRDGVNYGYTF. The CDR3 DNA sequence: TGCGCCAGCAGGGATGGGGTCAACTATGGCTACACCTTC.

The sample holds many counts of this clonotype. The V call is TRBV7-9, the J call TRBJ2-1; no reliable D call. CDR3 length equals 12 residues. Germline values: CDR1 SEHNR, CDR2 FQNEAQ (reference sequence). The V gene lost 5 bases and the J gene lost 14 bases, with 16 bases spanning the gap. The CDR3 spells CASSPPQLSEFF. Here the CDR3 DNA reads TGTGCCAGCAGCCCCCCTCAACTGTCAGAGTTCTTC.

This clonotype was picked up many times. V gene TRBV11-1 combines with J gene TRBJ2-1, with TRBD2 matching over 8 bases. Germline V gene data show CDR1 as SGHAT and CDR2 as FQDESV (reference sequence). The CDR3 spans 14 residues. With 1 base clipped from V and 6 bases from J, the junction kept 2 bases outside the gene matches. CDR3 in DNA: TGTGCCAGCAGCTTAGGGACTAGCCCCAATGAGCAGTTCTTC. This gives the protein CASSLGTSPNEQFF.

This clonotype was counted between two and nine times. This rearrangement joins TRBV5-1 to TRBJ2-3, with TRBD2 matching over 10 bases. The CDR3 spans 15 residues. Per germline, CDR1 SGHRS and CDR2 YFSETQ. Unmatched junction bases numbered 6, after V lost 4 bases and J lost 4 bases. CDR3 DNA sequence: TGCGCCAGCAGCGCAGCGGGGGGGCTGGCAGATACGCAGTATTTT. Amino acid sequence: CASSAAGGLADTQYF.

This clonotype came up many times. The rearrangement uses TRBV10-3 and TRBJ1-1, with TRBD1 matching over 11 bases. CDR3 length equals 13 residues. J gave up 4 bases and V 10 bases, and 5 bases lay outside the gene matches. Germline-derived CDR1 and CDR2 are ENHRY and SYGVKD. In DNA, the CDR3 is TGTGCCACGGGACAGGGGGGGAGCACTGAAGCTTTCTTT. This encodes CATGQGGSTEAFF.

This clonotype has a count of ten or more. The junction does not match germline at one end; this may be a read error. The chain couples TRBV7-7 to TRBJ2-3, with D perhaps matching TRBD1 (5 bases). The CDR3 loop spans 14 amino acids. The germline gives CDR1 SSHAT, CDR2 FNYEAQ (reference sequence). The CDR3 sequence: CASSPLTAGDTQYF. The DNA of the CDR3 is TGTGCTAGCAGCCCCCTGACAGCAGGAGATACGCAGTATTTT.

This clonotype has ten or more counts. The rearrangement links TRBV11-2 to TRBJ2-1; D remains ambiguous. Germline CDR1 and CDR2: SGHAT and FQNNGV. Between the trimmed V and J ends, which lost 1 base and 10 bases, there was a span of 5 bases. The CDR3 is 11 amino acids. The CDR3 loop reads CASSLAEEQFF. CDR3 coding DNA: TGTGCCAGCAGCTTAGCCGAGGAGCAGTTCTTC.

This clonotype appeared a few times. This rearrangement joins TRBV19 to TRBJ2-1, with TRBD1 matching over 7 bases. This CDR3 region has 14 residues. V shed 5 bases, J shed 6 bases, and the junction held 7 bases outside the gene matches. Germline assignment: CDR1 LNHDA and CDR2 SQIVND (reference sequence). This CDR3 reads CASSSSRDSNEQFF. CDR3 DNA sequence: TGTGCCAGTAGTTCTTCCCGGGACAGCAATGAGCAGTTCTTC.

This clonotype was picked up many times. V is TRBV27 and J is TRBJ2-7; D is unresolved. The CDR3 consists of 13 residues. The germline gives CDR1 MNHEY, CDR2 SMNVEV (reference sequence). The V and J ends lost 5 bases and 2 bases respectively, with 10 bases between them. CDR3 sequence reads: CASSPHDAYEQYF. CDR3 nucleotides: TGTGCCAGCAGTCCCCACGACGCCTACGAGCAGTACTTC.

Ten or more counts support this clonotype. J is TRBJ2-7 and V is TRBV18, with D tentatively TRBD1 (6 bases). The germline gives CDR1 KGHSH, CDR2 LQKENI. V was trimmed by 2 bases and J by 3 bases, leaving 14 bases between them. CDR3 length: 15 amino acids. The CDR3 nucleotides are TGTGCCAGCTCACCAACAGGGCTGACGGGCTACGAGCAGTACTTC. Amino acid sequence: CASSPTGLTGYEQYF.

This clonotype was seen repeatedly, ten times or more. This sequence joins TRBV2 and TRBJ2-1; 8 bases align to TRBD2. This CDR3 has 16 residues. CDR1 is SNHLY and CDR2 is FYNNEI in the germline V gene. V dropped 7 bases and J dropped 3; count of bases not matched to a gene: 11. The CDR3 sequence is CASTGYSGSVYNEQFF. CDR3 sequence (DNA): TGTGCCAGCACCGGGTACAGCGGGAGTGTCTACAATGAGCAGTTCTTC.

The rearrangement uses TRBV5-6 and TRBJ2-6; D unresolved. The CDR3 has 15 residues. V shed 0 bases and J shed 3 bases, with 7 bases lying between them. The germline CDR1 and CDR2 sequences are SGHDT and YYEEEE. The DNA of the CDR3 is TGTGCCAGCAGCTTGGGAGGTGGTGGGGCCAACGTCCTGACTTTC. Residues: CASSLGGGGANVLTF. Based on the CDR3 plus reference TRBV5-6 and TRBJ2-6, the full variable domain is DAGVTQSPTHLIKTRGQQVTLRCSPKSGHDTVSWYQQALGQGPQFIFQYYEEEERQRGNFPDRFSGHQFPNYSSELNVNALLLGDSALYLCASSLGGGGANVLTFGAGSRLTVL.

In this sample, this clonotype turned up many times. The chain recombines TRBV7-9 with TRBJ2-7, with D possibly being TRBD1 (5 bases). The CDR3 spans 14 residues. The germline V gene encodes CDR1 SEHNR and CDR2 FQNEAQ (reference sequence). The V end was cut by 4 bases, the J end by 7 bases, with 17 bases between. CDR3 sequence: CASSSGRAPWEQYF. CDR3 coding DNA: TGTGCCAGCAGCTCCGGCAGGGCTCCGTGGGAGCAGTACTTC.

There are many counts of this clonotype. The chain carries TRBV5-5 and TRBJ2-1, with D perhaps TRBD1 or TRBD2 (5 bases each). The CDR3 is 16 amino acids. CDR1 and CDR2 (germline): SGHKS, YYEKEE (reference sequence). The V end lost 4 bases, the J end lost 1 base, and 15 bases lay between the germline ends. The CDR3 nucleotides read TGTGCCAGCAGCCTGGGACGGTTGCGGTCCTACAATGAGCAGTTCTTC. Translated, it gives CASSLGRLRSYNEQFF.

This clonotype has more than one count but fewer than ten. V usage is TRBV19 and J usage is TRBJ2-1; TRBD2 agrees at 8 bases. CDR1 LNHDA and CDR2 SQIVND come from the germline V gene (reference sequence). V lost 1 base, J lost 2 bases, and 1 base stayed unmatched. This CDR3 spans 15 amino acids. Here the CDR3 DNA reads TGTGCCAGTAGTATAGCGGGAGGGGCCTACAATGAGCAGTTCTTC. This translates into CASSIAGGAYNEQFF. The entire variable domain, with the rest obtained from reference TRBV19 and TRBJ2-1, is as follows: DGGITQSPKYLFRKEGQNVTLSCEQNLNHDAMYWYRQDPGQGLRLIYYSQIVNDFQKGDIAEGYSVSREKKESFPLTVTSAQKNPTAFYLCASSIAGGAYNEQFFGPGTRLTVL.

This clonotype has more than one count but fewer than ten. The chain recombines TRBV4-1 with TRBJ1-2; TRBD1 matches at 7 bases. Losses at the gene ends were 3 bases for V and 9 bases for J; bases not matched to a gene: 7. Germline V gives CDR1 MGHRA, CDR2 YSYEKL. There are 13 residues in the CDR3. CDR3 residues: CASSQRQGESYTF. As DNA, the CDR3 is TGCGCCAGCAGCCAGAGACAGGGCGAGAGCTACACCTTC.

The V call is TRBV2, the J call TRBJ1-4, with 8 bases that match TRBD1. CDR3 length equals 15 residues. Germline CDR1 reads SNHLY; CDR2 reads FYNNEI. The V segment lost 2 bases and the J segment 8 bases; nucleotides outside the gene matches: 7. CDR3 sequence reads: CASSEMTGVPEKLFF. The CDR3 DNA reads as TGTGCCAGCAGTGAAATGACAGGGGTACCCGAAAAACTGTTTTTT. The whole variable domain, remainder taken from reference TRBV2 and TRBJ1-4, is EPEVTQTPSHQVTQMGQEVILRCVPISNHLYFYWYRQILGQKVEFLVSFYNNEISEKSEIFDDQFSVERPDGSNFTLKIRSTKLEDSAMYFCASSEMTGVPEKLFFGSGTQLSVL.

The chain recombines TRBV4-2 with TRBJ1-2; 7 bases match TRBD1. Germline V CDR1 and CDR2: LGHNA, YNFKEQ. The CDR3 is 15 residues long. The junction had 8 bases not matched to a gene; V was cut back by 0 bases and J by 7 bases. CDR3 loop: CASSQDQTAGGGYTF. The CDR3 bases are TGTGCCAGCAGCCAAGATCAAACGGCAGGGGGTGGCTACACCTTC.